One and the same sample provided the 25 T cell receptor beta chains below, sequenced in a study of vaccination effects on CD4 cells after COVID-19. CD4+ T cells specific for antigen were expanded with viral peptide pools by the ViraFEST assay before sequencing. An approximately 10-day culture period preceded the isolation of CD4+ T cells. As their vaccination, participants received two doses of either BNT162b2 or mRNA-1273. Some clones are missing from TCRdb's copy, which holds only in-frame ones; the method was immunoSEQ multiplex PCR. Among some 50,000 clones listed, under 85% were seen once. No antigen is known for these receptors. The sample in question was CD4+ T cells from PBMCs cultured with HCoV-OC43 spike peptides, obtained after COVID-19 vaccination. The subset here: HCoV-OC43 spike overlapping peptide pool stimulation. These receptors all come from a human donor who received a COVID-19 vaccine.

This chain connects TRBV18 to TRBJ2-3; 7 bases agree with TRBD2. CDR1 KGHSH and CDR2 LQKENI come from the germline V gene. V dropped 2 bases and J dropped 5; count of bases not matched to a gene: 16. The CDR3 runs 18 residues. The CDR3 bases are TGTGCCAGCTCACCAACCAACATCCAGCGGGAATGGGGAGATACGCAGTATTTT. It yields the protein CASSPTNIQREWGDTQYF.

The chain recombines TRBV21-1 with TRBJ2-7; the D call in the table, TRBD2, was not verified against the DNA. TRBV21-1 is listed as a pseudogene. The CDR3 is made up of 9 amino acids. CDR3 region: CASSIEQYF. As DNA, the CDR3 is TGTGCCAGCAGCATAGAGCAGTACTTC.

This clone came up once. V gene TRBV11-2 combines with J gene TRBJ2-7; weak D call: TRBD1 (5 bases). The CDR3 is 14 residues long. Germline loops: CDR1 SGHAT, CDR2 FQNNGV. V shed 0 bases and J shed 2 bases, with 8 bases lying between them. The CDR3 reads CASSLEGPTYEQYF. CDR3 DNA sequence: TGTGCCAGCAGCTTAGAGGGGCCAACCTACGAGCAGTACTTC.

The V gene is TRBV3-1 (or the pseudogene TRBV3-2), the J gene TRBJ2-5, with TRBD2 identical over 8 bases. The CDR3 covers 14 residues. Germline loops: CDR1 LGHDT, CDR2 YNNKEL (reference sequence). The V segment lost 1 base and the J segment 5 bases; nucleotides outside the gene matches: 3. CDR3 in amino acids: CASSQAGGPETQYF. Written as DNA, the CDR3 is TGTGCCAGCAGCCAAGCGGGGGGGCCGGAGACCCAGTACTTC.

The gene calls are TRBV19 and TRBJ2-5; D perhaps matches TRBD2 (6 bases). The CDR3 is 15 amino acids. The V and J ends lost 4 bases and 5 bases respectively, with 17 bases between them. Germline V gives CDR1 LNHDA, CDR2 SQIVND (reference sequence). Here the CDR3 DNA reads TGTGCCAGTAGTAGGATTAGCGGCCCGAAGGAGACCCAGTACTTC. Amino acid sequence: CASSRISGPKETQYF. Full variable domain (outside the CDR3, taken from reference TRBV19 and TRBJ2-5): DGGITQSPKYLFRKEGQNVTLSCEQNLNHDAMYWYRQDPGQGLRLIYYSQIVNDFQKGDIAEGYSVSREKKESFPLTVTSAQKNPTAFYLCASSRISGPKETQYFGPGTRLLVL.

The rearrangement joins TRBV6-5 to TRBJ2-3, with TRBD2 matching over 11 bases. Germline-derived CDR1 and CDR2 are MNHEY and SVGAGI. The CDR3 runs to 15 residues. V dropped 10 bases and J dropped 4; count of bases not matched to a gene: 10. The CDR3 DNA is TGTGCCACCTATCTCGGACTAGCGGGCTCAGATACGCAGTATTTT. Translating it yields CATYLGLAGSDTQYF.

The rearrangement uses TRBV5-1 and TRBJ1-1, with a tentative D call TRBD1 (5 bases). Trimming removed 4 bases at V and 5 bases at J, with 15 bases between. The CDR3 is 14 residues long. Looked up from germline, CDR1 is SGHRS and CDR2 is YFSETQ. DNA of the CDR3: TGCGCCAGCAGCCTGAGCGGGGGGGGGACTGAAGCTTTCTTT. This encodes CASSLSGGGTEAFF.

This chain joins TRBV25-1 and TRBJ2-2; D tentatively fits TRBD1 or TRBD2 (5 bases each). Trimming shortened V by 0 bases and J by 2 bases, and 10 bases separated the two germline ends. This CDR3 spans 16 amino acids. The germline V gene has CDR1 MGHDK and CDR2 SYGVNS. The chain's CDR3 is CASSEYARDNTGELFF. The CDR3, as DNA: TGTGCCAGCAGTGAATATGCCCGGGACAACACCGGGGAGCTGTTTTTT.

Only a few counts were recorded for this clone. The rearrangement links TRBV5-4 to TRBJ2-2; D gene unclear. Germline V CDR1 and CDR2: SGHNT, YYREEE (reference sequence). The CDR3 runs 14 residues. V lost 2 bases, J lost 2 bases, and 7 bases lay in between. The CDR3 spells CASSFIGNTGELFF. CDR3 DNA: TGTGCCAGCAGCTTCATCGGTAACACCGGGGAGCTGTTTTTT.

The CDR3 DNA reads TGTGCCAGCAGCTCCGGAGGGGAATCCTATAATTCACCCCTCCACTTT. The encoded protein is CASSSGGESYNSPLHF. V is TRBV5-4 and J is TRBJ1-6, with a weak D call TRBD1 (5 bases). CDR1 is SGHNT and CDR2 is YYREEE in the germline V gene (reference sequence). This CDR3 is 16 amino acids long. V was shortened by 3 bases and J by 1 base, with 11 bases between the two germline ends.

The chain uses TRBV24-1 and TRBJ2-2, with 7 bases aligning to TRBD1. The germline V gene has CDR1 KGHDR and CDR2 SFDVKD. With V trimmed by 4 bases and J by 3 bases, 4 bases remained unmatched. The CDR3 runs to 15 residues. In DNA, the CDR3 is TGTGCCACCAGTGACATTGGGACAGACACCGGGGAGCTGTTTTTT. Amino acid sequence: CATSDIGTDTGELFF.

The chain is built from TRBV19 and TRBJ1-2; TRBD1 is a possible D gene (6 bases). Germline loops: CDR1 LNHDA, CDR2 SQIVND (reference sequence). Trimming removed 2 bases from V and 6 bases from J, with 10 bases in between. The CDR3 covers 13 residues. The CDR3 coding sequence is TGTGCCAGTAGTATACTCAGGACAGATGGCTACACCTTC. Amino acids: CASSILRTDGYTF.

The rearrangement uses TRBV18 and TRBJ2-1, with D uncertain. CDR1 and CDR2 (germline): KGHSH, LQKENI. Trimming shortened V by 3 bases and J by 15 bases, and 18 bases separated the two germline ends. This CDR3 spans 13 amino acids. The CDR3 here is CASSPASDTPGFF. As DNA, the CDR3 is TGTGCCAGCTCACCGGCCTCAGACACCCCGGGGTTCTTC.

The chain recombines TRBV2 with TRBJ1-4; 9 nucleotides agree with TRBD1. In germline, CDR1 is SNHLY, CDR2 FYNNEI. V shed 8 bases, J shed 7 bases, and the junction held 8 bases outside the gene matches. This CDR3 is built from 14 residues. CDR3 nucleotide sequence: TGTGCCAGCCAAAGGACAGGGGTTGGTGAAAAACTGTTTTTT. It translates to CASQRTGVGEKLFF.

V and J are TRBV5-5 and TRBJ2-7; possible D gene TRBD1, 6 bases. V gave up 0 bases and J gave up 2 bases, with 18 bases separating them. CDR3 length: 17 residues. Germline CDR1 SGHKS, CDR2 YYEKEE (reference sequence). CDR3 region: CASSLGTAAQQAYEQYF. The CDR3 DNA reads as TGTGCCAGCAGCTTGGGGACAGCCGCCCAGCAGGCCTACGAGCAGTACTTC.

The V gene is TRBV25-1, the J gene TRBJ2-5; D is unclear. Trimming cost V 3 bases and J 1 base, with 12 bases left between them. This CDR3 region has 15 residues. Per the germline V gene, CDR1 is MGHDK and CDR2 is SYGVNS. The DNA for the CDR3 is TGTGCCAGCAGTGAGTGGAGTAAGAGCCAAGAGACCCAGTACTTC. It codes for CASSEWSKSQETQYF.

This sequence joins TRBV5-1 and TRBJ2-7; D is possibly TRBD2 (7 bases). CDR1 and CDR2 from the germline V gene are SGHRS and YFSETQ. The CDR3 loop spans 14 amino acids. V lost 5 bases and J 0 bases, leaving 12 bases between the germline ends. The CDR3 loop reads CASRGGADSYEQYF. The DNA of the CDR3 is TGCGCCAGCAGGGGGGGGGCGGACTCCTACGAGCAGTACTTC.

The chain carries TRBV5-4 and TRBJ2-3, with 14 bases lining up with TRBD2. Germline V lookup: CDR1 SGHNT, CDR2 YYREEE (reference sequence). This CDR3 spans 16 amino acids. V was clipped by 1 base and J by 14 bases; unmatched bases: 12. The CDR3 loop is CASSLRTSGGHRTGYF. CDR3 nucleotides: TGTGCCAGCAGCTTGCGGACTAGCGGGGGGCACCGTACGGGGTATTTT.

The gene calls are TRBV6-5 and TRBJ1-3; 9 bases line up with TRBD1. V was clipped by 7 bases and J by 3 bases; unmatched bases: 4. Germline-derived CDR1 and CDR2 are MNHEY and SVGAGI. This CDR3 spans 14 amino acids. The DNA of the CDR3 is TGTGCCAGCATCCTGGGACAGGGTGGAAACACCATATATTTT. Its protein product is CASILGQGGNTIYF.

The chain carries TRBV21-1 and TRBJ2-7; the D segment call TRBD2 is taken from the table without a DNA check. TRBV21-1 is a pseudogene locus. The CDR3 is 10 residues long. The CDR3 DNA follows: TGCGGGGGTCCCCGAGGCGAGCAGTACTTC. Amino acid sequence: CGGPRGEQYF.

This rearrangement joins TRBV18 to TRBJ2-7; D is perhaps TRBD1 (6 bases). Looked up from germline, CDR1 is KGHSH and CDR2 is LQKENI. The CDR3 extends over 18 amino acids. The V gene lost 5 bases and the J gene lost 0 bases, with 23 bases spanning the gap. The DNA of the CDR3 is TGTGCCAGCTCAGTCACAACGGTTGGGAAAGGGGGCTCCTACGAGCAGTACTTC. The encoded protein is CASSVTTVGKGGSYEQYF.

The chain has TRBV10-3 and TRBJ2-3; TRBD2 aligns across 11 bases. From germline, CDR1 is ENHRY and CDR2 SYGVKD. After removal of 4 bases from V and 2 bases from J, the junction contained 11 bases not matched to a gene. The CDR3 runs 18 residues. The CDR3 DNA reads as TGTGCCATCAGTGGGGGTGGGGCTAGCGGGGGGCCCACAGATACGCAGTATTTT. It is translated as CAISGGGASGGPTDTQYF.

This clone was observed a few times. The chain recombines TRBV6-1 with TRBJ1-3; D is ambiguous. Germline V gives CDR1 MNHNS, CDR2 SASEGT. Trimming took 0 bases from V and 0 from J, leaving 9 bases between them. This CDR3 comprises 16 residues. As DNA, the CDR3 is TGTGCCAGCAGTGAAGCGAGGTTCAACTCTGGAAACACCATATATTTT. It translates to CASSEARFNSGNTIYF.

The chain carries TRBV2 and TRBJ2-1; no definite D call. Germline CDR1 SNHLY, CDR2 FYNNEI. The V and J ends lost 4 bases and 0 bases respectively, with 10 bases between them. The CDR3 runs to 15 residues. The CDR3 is CASSVGHSSYNEQFF. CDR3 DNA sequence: TGTGCCAGCAGTGTGGGTCACAGCTCCTACAATGAGCAGTTCTTC.

This CDR3 is CASSYSAGAGNTIYF. The CDR3 nucleotides read TGTGCCAGCAGTTACTCGGCAGGGGCTGGAAACACCATATATTTT. This chain joins TRBV6-5 and TRBJ1-3; D is possibly TRBD1 (6 bases). CDR3 length equals 15 residues. V lost 0 bases, J lost 2 bases, and 8 bases lay in between. Germline lookup yields CDR1 MNHEY and CDR2 SVGAGI.